A selection of T cell receptor beta chains follows, all from one sample in a study of response to subunit inactivated influenza vaccine. One entry per CDR3 protein results from TCRdb running MiXCR on the RT-PCR reads. The sample records 500,000 to 600,000 distinct CDR3 sequences, around 15% being singletons. The source material was PBMCs from blood, sampled about 13 days after vaccination. These receptors were obtained from a man aged 50 to 60 who received an inactivated influenza vaccine. Both conserved end residues are part of each CDR3. A D gene is named only where the DNA matches it firmly. Rows may omit the clone size; those that give it use once, few, many or a size class.

TRBJ2-7 | TRBV7-9 | TRBD2 | . | TGTGCCAGCAGCTTAGAGACTAGCGGGAGGGGCGAGCAGTACTTC | CASSLETSGRGEQYF
TRBJ1-1 | TRBV20-1 | . | . | TGCAGTGCTAGAGAAGGAAGGCGGGCCGAAGCTTTCTTT | CSAREGRRAEAFF
TRBJ2-1 | TRBV9 | TRBD2 | few | TGTGCCAGCAGCGTCACTGGCGGGGGGACCACCTACAATGAGCAGTTCTTC | CASSVTGGGTTYNEQFF
TRBJ2-7 | TRBV5-6 | TRBD2 | few | TGTGCCAGCAGCCCCCGCCGGAAGGGACTAGCGGGAGTATTCGGGCAGTACTTC | CASSPRRKGLAGVFGQYF
TRBJ1-6 | TRBV6-5 | . | few | TGTGCCAGCAGTTACTGGCCGACAGGCGATAATTCACCCCTCCACTTT | CASSYWPTGDNSPLHF
TRBJ2-3 | TRBV5-1 | . | . | TGCGCCAGCAGCTTGCCGCGGTATAGCACAGATACGCAGTATTTT | CASSLPRYSTDTQYF
TRBJ2-2 | TRBV4-2 | TRBD1 | . | TGTGCCAGCAGCCAGTACGACAGGGGAATAGGGAACACCGGGGAGCTGTTTTTT | CASSQYDRGIGNTGELFF
TRBJ2-3 | TRBV7-3 | TRBD2 | many | TGTGCCAGCAGCATAGCGGGAGTGGCAGATACGCAGTATTTT | CASSIAGVADTQYF
TRBJ2-7 | TRBV20-1 | . | . | TGCAGTGCTAGAGATTCGGGACCCATGTCATACGAGCAGTACTTC | CSARDSGPMSYEQYF
TRBJ2-1 | TRBV5-1 | . | . | TGCGCCAGCAGCTTATCAGGGACTGGCTCCTACAATGAGCAGTTCTTC | CASSLSGTGSYNEQFF
TRBJ2-2 | TRBV28 | . | few | TGTGCCAGCAGAAGGTCGGGGAACACCGGGGAGCTGTTTTTT | CASRRSGNTGELFF
TRBJ2-3 | TRBV4-2 | . | few | TGTGCCAGCAGCCAAGAATTTCTACTTGCAGATACGCAGTATTTT | CASSQEFLLADTQYF
TRBJ2-7 | TRBV7-2 | TRBD2 | many | TGTGCCAGCAGCCGGCGGGGACTAGCGGGCTCCTACGAGCAGTACTTC | CASSRRGLAGSYEQYF
TRBJ2-1 | TRBV7-9 | . | . | TGTGCCAGCAGCTCATATCGGGGGAAGGTTGGTGAGCAGTTCTTC | CASSSYRGKVGEQFF
TRBJ1-2 | TRBV7-2 | . | . | TGTGCCAGCAGCGGCGGGCCCTCAAGGGGCTACACCTTC | CASSGGPSRGYTF
TRBJ2-2 | TRBV5-1 | . | . | TGCGCCAGCAGCCAGGACAGAGCGTACACCGGGGAGCTGTTTTTT | CASSQDRAYTGELFF
TRBJ1-3 | TRBV12-3/TRBV12-4 | . | few | TGTGCCAGCAGTTCGTCGGCAGCCTCTGGAAACACCATATATTTT | CASSSSAASGNTIYF
TRBJ2-5 | TRBV29-1 | . | few | TGCAGCGTTGGCCCCCTGGGCGAGACCCAGTACTTC | CSVGPLGETQYF
TRBJ2-3 | TRBV7-2 | . | few | TGTGCCAGCAGCCTGGACGTTGGTGGGCAGTATTTT | CASSLDVGGQYF
TRBJ1-6 | TRBV5-1 | . | few | TGCGCCAGCAGCCCCCGGGACGCAAATAATTCACCCCTCCACTTT | CASSPRDANNSPLHF
TRBJ2-7 | TRBV6-2/TRBV6-3 | TRBD1 | few | TGTGCCAGCAGAGAACCGGGACAGGGGGCTTTCGAGCAGTACTTC | CASREPGQGAFEQYF
TRBJ1-5 | TRBV5-1 | TRBD1 | . | TGCGCCAGCAGCTTAGCAGGGGGCGCGGGTCAGCCCCAGCATTTT | CASSLAGGAGQPQHF
TRBJ2-2 | TRBV5-1 | TRBD1 | few | TGCGCCAGCAGCTTAGGCCGACAGGGACCTCTCGGCGGGGAGCTGTTTTTT | CASSLGRQGPLGGELFF
TRBJ2-2 | TRBV5-1 | . | many | TGCGCCAGCAGCTTGGGGCAGGGCACCGGGGAGCTGTTTTTT | CASSLGQGTGELFF
TRBJ1-2 | TRBV7-3 | . | few | TGTGCCAGCAGCTTAGGCAGGGATGGCGATGGCTACACCTTC | CASSLGRDGDGYTF
TRBJ2-1 | TRBV2 | TRBD2 | few | TGTGCCAGCAGTGCGCCTGGGGGACTAGTAGGCAATGAGCAGTTCTTC | CASSAPGGLVGNEQFF
TRBJ2-5 | TRBV10-3 | TRBD2 | few | TGTGCCATCAGTAGCGGGAGGGCCGTTGGGGAGACCCAGTACTTC | CAISSGRAVGETQYF
TRBJ1-1 | TRBV4-2 | . | few | TGTGCCAGCAGCCAGGGCAGGGAAACTGAAGCTTTCTTT | CASSQGRETEAFF
TRBJ2-7 | TRBV27 | . | . | TGTGCCAGCAGTTTATCGGCCTTGGCGCCCAGCTACGAGCAGTACTTC | CASSLSALAPSYEQYF
TRBJ2-7 | TRBV7-2 | . | few | TGTGCCAGCAGGATAGGGAACGAGCAGTACTTC | CASRIGNEQYF
TRBJ2-7 | TRBV6-5 | TRBD2 | few | TGTGCCAGCAGTTACCCCGGGACTAGCGGACGTCCCTACGAGCAGTACTTC | CASSYPGTSGRPYEQYF
TRBJ2-5 | TRBV3-1 | TRBD1 | few | TGTGCCAGCAGCCCTACAGGGACAGGGCGAGAGACCCAGTACTTC | CASSPTGTGRETQYF
TRBJ1-4 | TRBV5-1 | TRBD1 | . | TGCGCCAGCAGCGCACAGACAGGGAGGGCTGAAAAACTGTTTTTT | CASSAQTGRAEKLFF
TRBJ1-1 | TRBV5-1 | . | . | TGCGCCAGCAGCCCTTTAGGGCAGATGAACACTGAAGCTTTCTTT | CASSPLGQMNTEAFF
TRBJ2-2 | TRBV5-8 | TRBD1 | . | TGTGCCAGCAGAGGTACAGGGGGGTGGACCGGGGAGCTGTTTTTT | CASRGTGGWTGELFF
TRBJ2-7 | TRBV6-2/TRBV6-3 | . | few | TGTGCCAGCAGTTACGAAGTCTACGAGCAGTACTTC | CASSYEVYEQYF